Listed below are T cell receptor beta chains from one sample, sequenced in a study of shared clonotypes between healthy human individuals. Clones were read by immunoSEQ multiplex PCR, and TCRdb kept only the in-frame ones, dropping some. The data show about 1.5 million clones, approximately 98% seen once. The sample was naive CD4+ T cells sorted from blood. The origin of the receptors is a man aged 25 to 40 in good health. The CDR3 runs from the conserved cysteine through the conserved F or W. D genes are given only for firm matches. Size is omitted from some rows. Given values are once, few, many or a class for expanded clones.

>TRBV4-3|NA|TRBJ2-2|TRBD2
CASSQDRLAANTGELFF
TGCGCCAGCAGCCAAGATCGGCTAGCGGCGAACACCGGGGAGCTGTTTTTT
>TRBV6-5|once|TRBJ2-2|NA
CASSFRTSNTGELFF
TGTGCCAGCAGTTTCCGGACATCGAACACCGGGGAGCTGTTTTTT
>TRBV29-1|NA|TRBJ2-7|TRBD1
CSVGQLFSYEQYF
TGCAGCGTGGGACAGCTGTTCTCCTACGAGCAGTACTTC
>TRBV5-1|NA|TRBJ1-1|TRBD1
CASSSDRTNTEAFF
TGCGCCAGCAGTTCGGACAGGACGAACACTGAAGCTTTCTTT
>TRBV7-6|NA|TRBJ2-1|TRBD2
CASSPQREGRYNEQFF
TGTGCCAGCAGCCCCCAGCGGGAGGGTAGGTACAATGAGCAGTTCTTC
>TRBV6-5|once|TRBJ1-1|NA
CASSRPRGGEAFF
TGTGCCAGCAGCCGACCCAGAGGGGGTGAAGCTTTCTTT
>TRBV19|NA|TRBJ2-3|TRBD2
CASSIGLATDTQYF
TGTGCCAGTAGTATAGGACTAGCTACAGATACGCAGTATTTT
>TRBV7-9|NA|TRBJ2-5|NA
CASTRSQETQYF
TGTGCCAGCACTAGGAGCCAAGAGACCCAGTACTTC
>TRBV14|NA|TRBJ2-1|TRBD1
CASSPWTGGNEQFF
TGTGCCAGCAGCCCCTGGACAGGGGGCAATGAGCAGTTCTTC
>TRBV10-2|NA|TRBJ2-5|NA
CASSPHQQETQYF
TGCGCCAGCAGCCCTCACCAGCAAGAGACCCAGTACTTC
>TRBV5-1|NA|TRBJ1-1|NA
CASSLVAGGLQTEAFF
TGCGCCAGCAGCTTGGTGGCCGGTGGTCTTCAGACTGAAGCTTTCTTT
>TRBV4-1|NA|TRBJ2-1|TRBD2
CASSQAAGGPESEQFF
TGCGCCAGCAGCCAAGCAGCGGGAGGGCCCGAGAGTGAGCAGTTCTTC
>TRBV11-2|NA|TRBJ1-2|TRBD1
CASSQGVNYGYTF
TGTGCCAGCAGCCAGGGGGTTAACTATGGCTACACCTTC
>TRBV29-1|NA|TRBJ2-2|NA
CSVRGGTNTGELFF
TGCAGCGTTCGGGGCGGGACGAACACCGGGGAGCTGTTTTTT
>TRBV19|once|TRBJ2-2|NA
CASIKGVNTGELFF
TGTGCCAGTATTAAAGGAGTTAACACCGGGGAGCTGTTTTTT
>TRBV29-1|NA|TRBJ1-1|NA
CSVDRAVDTEAFF
TGCAGCGTTGATAGGGCGGTCGACACTGAAGCTTTCTTT
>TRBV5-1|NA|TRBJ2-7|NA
CASSPQTGSYEQYF
TGCGCCAGCAGCCCCCAGACAGGCTCCTACGAGCAGTACTTC
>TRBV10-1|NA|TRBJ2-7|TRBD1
CASSDQGQGSYEQYF
TGCGCCAGCAGCGACCAGGGACAGGGGTCCTACGAGCAGTACTTC
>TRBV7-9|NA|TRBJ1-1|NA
CASSLKVNTEAFF
TGTGCCAGCAGCTTGAAGGTGAACACTGAAGCTTTCTTT
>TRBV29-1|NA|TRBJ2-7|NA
CSVVARGMYEQYF
TGCAGCGTTGTGGCCAGGGGTATGTACGAGCAGTACTTC
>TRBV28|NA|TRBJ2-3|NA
CASIGSRVGEDTQYF
TGTGCCAGCATAGGGTCGCGGGTGGGGGAAGATACGCAGTATTTT
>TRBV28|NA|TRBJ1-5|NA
CASSRESNQPQHF
TGTGCCAGCAGCCGGGAGAGCAATCAGCCCCAGCATTTT
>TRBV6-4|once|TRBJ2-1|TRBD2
CASRGTSGSNEQFF
TGTGCCAGCAGAGGGACTAGCGGGAGCAATGAGCAGTTCTTC
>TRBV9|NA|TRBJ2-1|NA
CASSVTEGSEQFF
TGTGCCAGCAGCGTAACTGAGGGTTCAGAGCAGTTCTTC
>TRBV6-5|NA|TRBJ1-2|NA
CASSSGQNYGYTF
TGTGCCAGCAGTTCCGGACAGAACTATGGCTACACCTTC
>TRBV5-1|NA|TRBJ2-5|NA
CASSLSGYQETQYF
TGCGCCAGCAGCTTATCGGGGTACCAAGAGACCCAGTACTTC
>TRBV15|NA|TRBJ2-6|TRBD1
CATSRGRIRGSSSGANVLTF
TGTGCCACCAGCAGAGGGAGGATCAGGGGGTCAAGCTCTGGGGCCAACGTCCTGACTTTC
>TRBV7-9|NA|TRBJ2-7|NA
CASSLSSLTVRNEQYF
TGTGCCAGCAGCTTATCGAGTCTGACAGTGAGGAACGAGCAGTACTTC
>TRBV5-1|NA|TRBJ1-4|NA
CASSLVPGSMEKLFF
TGCGCCAGCAGCTTGGTCCCAGGGAGTATGGAAAAACTGTTTTTT
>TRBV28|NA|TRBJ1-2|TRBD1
CASSKTLTGTVF
TGTGCCAGCAGCAAAACACTGACAGGGACCGTCTTC
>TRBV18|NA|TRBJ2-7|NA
CASSLSAGYEQYF
TGTGCCAGCTCACTAAGCGCGGGGTACGAGCAGTACTTC
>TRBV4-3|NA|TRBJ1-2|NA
CASSQDVGTDGYTF
TGCGCCAGCAGCCAAGATGTGGGGACGGATGGCTACACCTTC
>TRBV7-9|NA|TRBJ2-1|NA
CASSRGSLLNRSSYNEQFF
TGTGCCAGCAGCCGAGGATCCCTACTGAACCGAAGCTCCTACAATGAGCAGTTCTTC
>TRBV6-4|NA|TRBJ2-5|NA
CASSDQGHKETQYF
TGTGCCAGCAGTGACCAAGGACACAAAGAGACCCAGTACTTC
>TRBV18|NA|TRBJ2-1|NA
CASSPTGPYNEQFF
TGTGCCAGCTCCCCCACAGGGCCCTACAATGAGCAGTTCTTC